The 5 T cell receptor beta chains below come from one sample, sequenced in a study of cytomegalovirus exposure and HLA in healthy donors. PCR amplification relied on 60 Vbeta primers (plus 13 Jbeta primers). TCRdb's copy holds only in-frame clones and misses some; the assay was immunoSEQ multiplex PCR. Of approximately 140,000 clones in the sample, 60% to 80% were seen once. The sample comprised PBMCs. All receptors derive from a female donor in good health and CMV-seronegative.

This clone was counted between two and nine times. The V gene is TRBV6-1, the J gene TRBJ2-3, with 10 bases fitting TRBD2. V was pared by 2 bases and J by 1 base, with 3 bases of the junction left unmatched. CDR1 and CDR2 (germline): MNHNS, SASEGT. The CDR3 has 16 residues. The CDR3 DNA reads TGTGCCAGCAGTGAATGGGGGACTAGCGGCACAGATACGCAGTATTTT. This codes for CASSEWGTSGTDTQYF.

V usage is TRBV11-3 and J usage is TRBJ2-2; possibly TRBD1 for D (5 bases). V was clipped by 6 bases and J by 3 bases, with 8 bases between them. CDR3 length: 13 residues. In germline, CDR1 is SGHNT, CDR2 YENEEA. CDR3 sequence (DNA): TGTGCCAGCAGGGAACAGGACACCGGGGAGCTGTTTTTT. Encoded protein: CASREQDTGELFF.

V and J are TRBV30 and TRBJ2-3; perhaps TRBD2 as D (6 bases). Germline CDR1 GTSNPN, CDR2 SVGIG (reference sequence). The CDR3 runs to 14 residues. V was shortened by 3 bases and J by 6 bases, with 16 bases between the two germline ends. CDR3 nucleotide sequence: TGTGCCTGGAGCATGAGGGTTGGGAGGGATACGCAGTATTTT. It translates to CAWSMRVGRDTQYF.

This rearrangement joins TRBV6-1 to TRBJ1-1, with D maybe TRBD1 (5 bases). CDR1 is MNHNS, CDR2 SASEGT, per germline. The length of the CDR3 is 15 residues. The V end was cut by 6 bases, the J end by 0 bases, with 14 bases between. CDR3 in amino acids: CASSFTTGVNTEAFF. In DNA form, the CDR3 reads TGTGCCAGCAGCTTCACTACAGGTGTGAACACTGAAGCTTTCTTT.

The gene calls are TRBV6-6 and TRBJ2-1; TRBD1 matches at 7 bases. Trimming cost V 4 bases and J 5 bases; bases outside gene matches: 2. Germline loops: CDR1 MNHNY, CDR2 SVGAGI (reference sequence). CDR3 length: 13 residues. The DNA of the CDR3 is TGTGCCAGCAGTTCCAGGGGGAACAATGAGCAGTTCTTC. It specifies CASSSRGNNEQFF.